This T cell receptor (beta chain) is from a study of blood T cell repertoires in COVID-19. Study-level information: Spain, Italy and the United States supplied samples that represented acute and convalescent COVID-19. T cells, B-cell-depleted T cells, or PBMCs provided the cDNA or gDNA that served as material.

Methods used by the authors: Reference gene primer amplification gave nucleated cell count estimates. Generated by immunoSEQ multiplex PCR, the TCRdb table keeps only in-frame clones and is missing some. For V, J and clone size, that table is used; D and trimming come from the DNA. Of under 250,000 clones listed, 84% are singletons. This clone has just one count. J lost 2 bases, V lost 8 bases, and 10 bases had no gene match. Germline-derived CDR1 and CDR2 are MNHEY and SMNVEV (reference sequence). This CDR3 region has 15 residues. Input material: peripheral blood. The sequence was collected from a man aged 50 to 60 with acute or convalescent COVID-19. V and J are TRBV27 and TRBJ1-1, with 8 bases aligning to TRBD1. The CDR3 here is CASPGGWPFNTEAFF. CDR3 nucleotide sequence: TGTGCCAGCCCAGGGGGCTGGCCATTTAACACTGAAGCTTTCTTT.